One and the same sample provided the 13 T cell receptor beta chains below, sequenced in a study of metastatic and nonmetastatic thyroid tumors. TCRdb re-clonotyped the PCR reads via MiXCR. The top ten clones hold around 15% of a sample with roughly 5,000 clones, 25% to 30% of them seen once. Ahead of thyroid surgery, no patient had received treatment of any kind. Sequencing used adjacent normal tissue. These receptors originate from a female donor with papillary thyroid cancer or a benign thyroid nodule (not recorded which). Some clones in this sample may be carry-over from other donors' samples.

This clone was seen more than once but under ten times. The CDR3 loop is CASSQVLNTEAFF. The CDR3 coding sequence is TGTGCCAGCAGCCAGGTCCTGAACACTGAAGCTTTCTTT. The chain has TRBV6-2 or TRBV6-3 and TRBJ1-1; D is unresolved. Trimming took off 6 bases at V and 0 bases at J, with 8 bases between the two ends. The CDR3 has 13 residues. In germline, CDR1 is MNHEY, CDR2 SVGEGT.

This clone was seen a handful of times. The gene calls are TRBV6-5 and TRBJ2-3; D not resolved. CDR1 is MNHEY, CDR2 SVGAGI, per germline. V shed 4 bases and J shed 2 bases, with 13 bases lying between them. This CDR3 is 15 amino acids long. The CDR3 spells CASSFTRLLTDTQYF. CDR3 DNA sequence: TGTGCCAGCAGTTTTACCCGACTCCTCACAGATACGCAGTATTTT.

As for this clone: The junction and the germline gene differ at one end; a read error may be behind it. The chain joins TRBV20-1 to TRBJ2-3; D is perhaps TRBD2 (5 bases). CDR3 length: 13 residues. Germline CDR1 and CDR2: DFQATT and SNEGSKA (reference sequence). CDR3 in amino acids: CSASVASTDKQYF. The CDR3 bases are TGCAGTGCTAGCGTAGCTAGCACAGATAAGCAGTATTTT.

In its sample, this clone is medium-sized. The V call is TRBV2, the J call TRBJ1-5, with TRBD1 identical over 10 bases. The CDR3 sequence is 14 residues long. Germline CDR1 reads SNHLY; CDR2 reads FYNNEI. V was pared by 4 bases and J by 7 bases, with 4 bases of the junction left unmatched. The CDR3 DNA sequence: TGTGCCAGCAGTGTAGACAGGGGGCGGCAGCCCCAGCATTTT. As protein: CASSVDRGRQPQHF.

This clone ranks as medium-sized. The genes are TRBV11-2 and TRBJ2-7; TRBD1 matches at 9 bases. The germline V gene has CDR1 SGHAT and CDR2 FQNNGV. V was pared by 0 bases and J by 12 bases, with 6 bases of the junction left unmatched. The CDR3 spans 13 residues. DNA for the CDR3: TGTGCCAGCAGCTTAGATCAAGGGACAGGGACGTACTTC. Encoded protein: CASSLDQGTGTYF.

This clone was recorded only once. This sequence joins TRBV3-1 and TRBJ1-2; D unclear. V dropped 4 bases and J dropped 10 bases, with 13 bases sitting between them. This CDR3 region has 12 residues. CDR1 is LGHDT, CDR2 YNNKEL, per germline (reference sequence). The CDR3 loop reads CASSLTECDYTF. In nucleotides, the CDR3 is TGTGCCAGCAGCCTTACTGAGTGCGACTACACCTTC.

On this clone: One end of the junction fails to match germline, which may point to a read error. CDR3 region: CASIEGLAREQYF. In nucleotides, the CDR3 is TGTGCCAGCATTGAAGGACTAGCACGGGAGCAGTACTTC. The rearrangement uses TRBV6-1 and TRBJ2-7, with 8 bases that match TRBD2. Germline values: CDR1 MNHNS, CDR2 SASEGT. The CDR3 sequence is 13 residues long.

The chain has TRBV27 and TRBJ2-7; D may be TRBD1 (5 bases). In germline, CDR1 is MNHEY, CDR2 SMNVEV (reference sequence). This CDR3 has 15 amino acids. Trimming took off 5 bases at V and 2 bases at J, with 16 bases between the two ends. This CDR3 reads CASSVYRCTPYEQYF. The CDR3 DNA sequence: TGTGCCAGCAGTGTTTACAGGTGTACTCCCTACGAGCAGTACTTC.

This clone is medium-sized in the sample. The CDR3 sequence is CATSGAGEKLFF. CDR3 DNA sequence: TGTGCCACCTCGGGGGCAGGGGAAAAACTGTTTTTT. The chain links TRBV6-1 to TRBJ1-4; D possibly corresponds to TRBD1 (6 bases). Germline CDR1 and CDR2: MNHNS and SASEGT. V dropped 10 bases and J dropped 8 bases, with 14 bases sitting between them. The CDR3 extends over 12 amino acids.

The CDR3, as DNA: TGTGCCAGCAGCTTCCAGAACACTGAAGCTTTCTTT. Protein: CASSFQNTEAFF. The V and J genes are TRBV5-5 and TRBJ1-1, with D unresolved. The CDR3 consists of 12 residues. Germline V gene sequence: CDR1 SGHKS, CDR2 YYEKEE (reference sequence). V was shortened by 2 bases and J by 1 base, with 3 bases between the two germline ends.

The chain carries TRBV18 and TRBJ1-3; unclear D gene. V lost 0 bases and J 6 bases, leaving 6 bases between the germline ends. In germline, CDR1 is KGHSH, CDR2 LQKENI. The CDR3 loop spans 13 amino acids. CDR3 sequence (DNA): TGTGCCAGCTCACCACCGGCCGAAAACACCATATATTTT. This encodes CASSPPAENTIYF.

A remark on this clone: An end of the junction differs from the germline gene, which may be a read error. V and J are TRBV6-5 and TRBJ1-1, with TRBD1 matching 8 bases. Germline V gene data show CDR1 as MNHEY and CDR2 as SVGAGI. The CDR3 runs to 14 residues. The CDR3 sequence: CASSYSAGGDEALF. The CDR3 DNA follows: TGTGCCAGCAGTTACTCGGCAGGGGGCGATGAAGCTTTATTT.

This clone was seen many times. With a much larger clone just one base away, this may be a read error. The chain uses TRBV5-1 and TRBJ2-1; tentative D call: TRBD1 (5 bases). The CDR3 length is 13 residues. V was pared by 3 bases and J by 10 bases, with 14 bases between. In germline, CDR1 is SGHRS, CDR2 YFSETQ. The CDR3 is CASSSGATGEQFF. For the CDR3, the DNA is TGCGCCAGCAGCTCGGGCGCTACAGGCGAGCAGTTCTTC.